This passage covers 25 T cell receptor beta chains from one sample sequenced in a study of cytomegalovirus exposure and HLA in healthy donors. Assay: immunoSEQ multiplex PCR; the TCRdb copy retains only in-frame clones and omits some. The top ten hold around 15% of the sample, which has 220,000 or so clones, over 80% seen once. Sequenced sample: PBMCs. These receptors were obtained from a woman in her twenties or thirties in good health and CMV-seropositive.

The chain combines TRBV2 with TRBJ2-1; 8 nucleotides match TRBD1. CDR1 is SNHLY, CDR2 FYNNEI, per germline. V trimming: 0 bases; J trimming: 7 bases; junction bases outside the gene matches: 8. The CDR3 sequence is 16 residues long. CDR3 sequence reads: CASSEAWTGRKNEQFF. The CDR3 region has the DNA TGTGCCAGCAGTGAAGCGTGGACAGGGAGAAAGAATGAGCAGTTCTTC.

The CDR3: CAWREATGGFTEAFF. The CDR3 bases are TGTGCCTGGAGAGAAGCGACAGGGGGCTTTACTGAAGCTTTCTTT. This chain joins TRBV30 and TRBJ1-1; 10 positions agree with TRBD1. CDR3 size: 15 residues. Germline V lookup: CDR1 GTSNPN, CDR2 SVGIG (reference sequence). With 3 bases clipped from V and 5 bases from J, the junction kept 9 bases outside the gene matches.

The chain carries TRBV5-4 and TRBJ2-7; TRBD2 matches 14 bases. From germline, CDR1 is SGHNT and CDR2 YYREEE (reference sequence). J was trimmed by 2 bases and V by 4 bases; bases with no gene match: 8. The CDR3 spans 17 residues. The CDR3 DNA reads as TGTGCCAGCAGCGCATCGGGACTAGCGGGAGTTACCTACGAGCAGTACTTC. It specifies CASSASGLAGVTYEQYF.

J is TRBJ2-2 and V is TRBV5-1, with TRBD1 matching over 7 bases. Germline V gene sequence: CDR1 SGHRS, CDR2 YFSETQ. After removal of 1 base from V and 3 bases from J, the junction contained 3 bases not matched to a gene. The CDR3 covers 15 residues. CDR3 protein: CASSLSQGDTGELFF. CDR3 nucleotides: TGCGCCAGCAGCTTGAGCCAGGGGGACACCGGGGAGCTGTTTTTT. Looking up the rest from reference TRBV5-1 and TRBJ2-2 gives the full variable domain: KAGVTQTPRYLIKTRGQQVTLSCSPISGHRSVSWYQQTPGQGLQFLFEYFSETQRNKGNFPGRFSGRQFSNSRSEMNVSTLELGDSALYLCASSLSQGDTGELFFGEGSRLTVL.

This rearrangement joins TRBV19 to TRBJ2-6; the D gene is possibly TRBD1 (6 bases). V was pared by 7 bases and J by 2 bases, with 12 bases between. Germline V gene sequence: CDR1 LNHDA, CDR2 SQIVND (reference sequence). This CDR3 is 15 amino acids long. In DNA, the CDR3 is TGTGCCAGTACCGCAGGGGTTGCTGGGGCCAACGTCCTGACTTTC. It codes for CASTAGVAGANVLTF. Using reference TRBV19 and TRBJ2-6 for the parts outside the CDR3, the full variable domain is DGGITQSPKYLFRKEGQNVTLSCEQNLNHDAMYWYRQDPGQGLRLIYYSQIVNDFQKGDIAEGYSVSREKKESFPLTVTSAQKNPTAFYLCASTAGVAGANVLTFGAGSRLTVL.

The chain couples TRBV7-9 to TRBJ2-2, with 7 bases that match TRBD2. Germline V lookup: CDR1 SEHNR, CDR2 FQNEAQ (reference sequence). The CDR3 consists of 15 residues. V lost 2 bases to trimming and J lost 5 bases; unmatched junction nucleotides: 5. The CDR3 region is CASSLSGRDTGELFF. The CDR3 DNA follows: TGTGCCAGCAGCTTAAGTGGGAGGGATACCGGGGAGCTGTTTTTT.

This clone was seen only once. The rearrangement uses TRBV6-1 and TRBJ1-5, with 7 bases that match TRBD1. This CDR3 is 14 amino acids long. With V trimmed by 6 bases and J by 0 bases, 2 bases remained unmatched. CDR1 and CDR2 from the germline V gene are MNHNS and SASEGT. CDR3 sequence reads: CASRDRISNQPQHF. In DNA, the CDR3 is TGTGCCAGCAGGGACAGGATTAGCAATCAGCCCCAGCATTTT.

This chain links TRBV28 with TRBJ1-1; D remains ambiguous. Germline V gene data show CDR1 as MDHEN and CDR2 as SYDVKM. This CDR3 has 11 amino acids. Trimming removed 5 bases from V and 7 bases from J, with 8 bases in between. CDR3 residues: CASSLGDEAFF. CDR3 nucleotide sequence: TGTGCCAGCAGTCTAGGAGATGAAGCTTTCTTT.

This clone appeared once. The gene calls are TRBV7-9 and TRBJ2-7; D may match TRBD1 or TRBD2 (5 bases each). The length of the CDR3 is 17 residues. Germline V gives CDR1 SEHNR, CDR2 FQNEAQ (reference sequence). With 1 base removed from V and 3 bases from J, the gap between germline ends came to 19 bases. CDR3 region: CASSLVGTGPNDYEQYF. The CDR3 DNA reads TGTGCCAGCAGCTTAGTAGGGACCGGGCCTAACGACTACGAGCAGTACTTC.

CDR3 protein: CASSPSVEVSGELFF. In DNA, the CDR3 is TGTGCCAGCAGCCCTAGCGTGGAGGTCTCCGGGGAGCTGTTTTTT. The chain has TRBV11-3 and TRBJ2-2; maybe TRBD2 (6 bases). Germline CDR1 and CDR2: SGHNT and YENEEA. Trimming cost V 5 bases and J 6 bases, with 16 bases left between them. This CDR3 spans 15 amino acids.

This clone was recorded a few times. V and J are TRBV15 and TRBJ1-3; 8 bases align to TRBD1. Germline CDR1 reads LNHNV; CDR2 reads YYDKDF (reference sequence). Unmatched junction bases numbered 0, after V lost 8 bases and J lost 0 bases. The CDR3 consists of 13 residues. DNA for the CDR3: TGTGCCACCGGGACAGGCTCTGGAAACACCATATATTTT. Encoded protein: CATGTGSGNTIYF.

The chain joins TRBV27 to TRBJ2-3; TRBD1 matches at 9 bases. This CDR3 has 16 amino acids. The V gene end was trimmed by 2 bases and the J gene end by 4 bases; junction bases not matched to a gene: 7. Germline assignment: CDR1 MNHEY and CDR2 SMNVEV (reference sequence). Here the CDR3 DNA reads TGTGCCAGCAGTTTAGGCCGGGACAGGGCACCAGATACGCAGTATTTT. This gives the protein CASSLGRDRAPDTQYF.

The rearrangement uses TRBV9 and TRBJ2-5; TRBD2 matches at 9 bases. The CDR3 runs 13 residues. V shed 3 bases and J 5 bases; nucleotides not matched to a gene: 2. Germline CDR1 reads SGDLS; CDR2 reads YYNGEE. The CDR3 sequence: CASSASGGETQYF. CDR3 nucleotide sequence: TGTGCCAGCAGCGCAAGCGGGGGGGAGACCCAGTACTTC. The full variable domain, completed using reference TRBV9 and TRBJ2-5, is DSGVTQTPKHLITATGQRVTLRCSPRSGDLSVYWYQQSLDQGLQFLIQYYNGEERAKGNILERFSAQQFPDLHSELNLSSLELGDSALYFCASSASGGETQYFGPGTRLLVL.

CDR3: CASSGRVTGNTIYF. The CDR3 DNA is TGTGCCAGCAGTGGGAGGGTTACTGGAAACACCATATATTTT. The gene calls are TRBV25-1 and TRBJ1-3, with D hard to call. CDR3 size: 14 residues. V shed 4 bases and J shed 2 bases, with 9 bases lying between them. Per the germline V gene, CDR1 is MGHDK and CDR2 is SYGVNS.

V is TRBV5-6 and J is TRBJ2-7; D is possibly TRBD1 (5 bases). In germline, CDR1 is SGHDT, CDR2 YYEEEE. This CDR3 contains 15 residues. V gave up 2 bases and J gave up 2 bases, with 14 bases separating them. The CDR3 nucleotides read TGTGCCAGCAGCTTTCTATTGGACACGACCTACGAGCAGTACTTC. Amino acids: CASSFLLDTTYEQYF.

The chain couples TRBV6-5 to TRBJ1-5; 8 bases map to TRBD1. Looked up from germline, CDR1 is MNHEY and CDR2 is SVGAGI. The CDR3 has 14 amino acids. V was clipped by 6 bases and J by 4 bases; unmatched bases: 5. The CDR3 DNA is TGTGCCAGCAGCAACAGGGGGGCTAATCAGCCCCAGCATTTT. Translating gives CASSNRGANQPQHF.

This clone has more than one count but fewer than ten. The genes are TRBV30 and TRBJ1-2; maybe TRBD1 (6 bases). CDR3 length: 13 amino acids. Germline CDR1 GTSNPN, CDR2 SVGIG (reference sequence). Trimming cost V 3 bases and J 5 bases, with 13 bases left between them. The CDR3 bases are TGTGCCTGGAGCACGGACAGTGTTTATGGCTACACCTTC. Translating gives CAWSTDSVYGYTF.

CDR3 nucleotide sequence: TGTGCCAGCAGCTTAGTCGGGGACTATGGCTACACCTTC. Its protein product is CASSLVGDYGYTF. The rearrangement uses TRBV11-2 and TRBJ1-2; D remains unclear. The V gene's germline CDR1 is SGHAT and CDR2 FQNNGV. Trimming stripped 1 base from V and 3 bases from J, with 6 bases between. The CDR3 length is 13 residues.

This clone was picked up a small number of times. This CDR3 reads CARGASGDSYEQYF. DNA of the CDR3: TGTGCCCGCGGGGCTAGCGGAGACTCCTACGAGCAGTACTTC. The chain recombines TRBV2 with TRBJ2-7; 7 bases match TRBD2. V shed 11 bases and J 0 bases; nucleotides not matched to a gene: 10. The CDR3 has 14 amino acids. Germline V gene sequence: CDR1 SNHLY, CDR2 FYNNEI.

This clone showed up just a few times. The V gene is TRBV27, the J gene TRBJ1-3; D is unclear. Per the germline V gene, CDR1 is MNHEY and CDR2 is SMNVEV (reference sequence). Between the trimmed V and J ends, which lost 8 bases and 0 bases, there was a span of 11 bases. This CDR3 region has 14 residues. In DNA, the CDR3 is TGTGCCAGCGCAGGTTTGAGCTCTGGAAACACCATATATTTT. Encoded protein: CASAGLSSGNTIYF.

The genes are TRBV6-5 and TRBJ1-2, with 8 bases aligning to TRBD1. CDR1 is MNHEY, CDR2 SVGAGI, per germline. V lost 0 bases and J lost 2; bases outside the gene matches: 2. The CDR3 sequence is 15 residues long. Here the CDR3 reads CASSYSGDRNYGYTF. CDR3 nucleotide sequence: TGTGCCAGCAGTTACTCGGGGGACAGGAACTATGGCTACACCTTC.

The chain combines TRBV5-1 with TRBJ2-1; 8 bases fit TRBD2. This CDR3 region has 14 residues. V trimming: 5 bases; J trimming: 8 bases; junction bases outside the gene matches: 9. Per germline, CDR1 SGHRS and CDR2 YFSETQ. This chain's CDR3 is CASRVGLVDDEQFF. Here the CDR3 DNA reads TGCGCCAGCAGGGTGGGACTAGTTGACGATGAGCAGTTCTTC.

This clone has a handful of counts. V is TRBV4-2 and J is TRBJ2-7, with unresolved D. The V gene's germline CDR1 is LGHNA and CDR2 YNFKEQ. This CDR3 has 13 amino acids. The V and J ends lost 3 bases and 1 base respectively, with 7 bases between them. In DNA, the CDR3 is TGTGCCAGCAGCCAGACCGGGTCCTACGAGCAGTACTTC. It translates to CASSQTGSYEQYF.

The table lists this clone with a count of one. The chain recombines TRBV19 with TRBJ2-1; D possibly corresponds to TRBD2 (5 bases). The CDR3 is 12 amino acids. Germline lookup yields CDR1 LNHDA and CDR2 SQIVND (reference sequence). V dropped 4 bases and J dropped 10 bases, with 11 bases sitting between them. The CDR3 region has the DNA TGTGCCAGTAGTACTCTAGCTGGGGAGCAGTTCTTC. Translating it yields CASSTLAGEQFF.

The V gene is TRBV30, the J gene TRBJ1-5; 9 nucleotides match TRBD1. Unmatched junction bases numbered 9, after V lost 8 bases and J lost 4 bases. Germline CDR1 and CDR2: GTSNPN and SVGIG (reference sequence). The CDR3 is made up of 14 amino acids. This CDR3 reads CALTTGGWNQPQHF. In nucleotides, the CDR3 is TGTGCCCTAACAACAGGGGGCTGGAATCAGCCCCAGCATTTT.